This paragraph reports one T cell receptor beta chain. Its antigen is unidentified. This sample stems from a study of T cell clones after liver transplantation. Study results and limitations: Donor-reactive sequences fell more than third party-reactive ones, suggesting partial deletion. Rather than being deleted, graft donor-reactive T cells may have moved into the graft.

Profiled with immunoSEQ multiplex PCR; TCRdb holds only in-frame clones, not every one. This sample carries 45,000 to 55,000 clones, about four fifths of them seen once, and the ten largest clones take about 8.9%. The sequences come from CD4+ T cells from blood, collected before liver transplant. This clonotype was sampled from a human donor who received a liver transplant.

This CDR3 is CASSQTSGGYEQYF. In DNA form, the CDR3 reads TGTGCCAGCAGCCAAACTAGCGGGGGCTACGAGCAGTACTTC. This chain uses TRBV7-6 with TRBJ2-7, with 11 bases matching TRBD2. This CDR3 has 14 amino acids. V shed 5 bases, J shed 3 bases, and the junction held 3 bases outside the gene matches. CDR1 SGHVS and CDR2 FNYEAQ come from the germline V gene.